One sample yielded the 30 T cell receptor beta chains listed below, sequenced in a study of blood T cell repertoires in COVID-19. Measured with immunoSEQ multiplex PCR; TCRdb has only the in-frame clones, and not every one. There are 200,000 to 250,000 clones in the sample; roughly 82% occur only once, and more than 2% lies in the top ten. The sequenced material came from PBMCs or T cells enriched from blood (not recorded which). The source of these receptors is a woman aged 50 to 60 who had recovered from COVID-19.

The V and J genes are TRBV20-1 and TRBJ1-5; D unresolved. The germline V gene encodes CDR1 DFQATT and CDR2 SNEGSKA (reference sequence). Trimming removed 3 bases at V and 0 bases at J, with 9 bases between. The CDR3 length is 14 residues. The CDR3 sequence is CSASRVNSNQPQHF. In nucleotides, the CDR3 is TGCAGTGCTAGTCGGGTGAATAGCAATCAGCCCCAGCATTTT.

This chain uses TRBV30 with TRBJ1-2; 12 nucleotides match TRBD1. The CDR3 totals 13 residues. V shed 7 bases and J 7 bases; nucleotides not matched to a gene: 7. Germline lookup yields CDR1 GTSNPN and CDR2 SVGIG (reference sequence). The CDR3 DNA reads as TGTGCCTCGGGACAGGGGGCGCAGAGTGGCTACACCTTC. Translated: CASGQGAQSGYTF.

Worth noting for this clone: Other DNA sequences in this specimen translate into the identical CDR3. The rearrangement links TRBV30 to TRBJ1-1; no clear D gene. Germline CDR1 GTSNPN, CDR2 SVGIG (reference sequence). Trimming pared 0 bases from V and 0 bases from J, leaving 5 bases between. The CDR3 has 13 residues. The CDR3 DNA follows: TGTGCCTGGAGTGTACTGTTGAACACTGAAGCTTTCTTT. The encoded protein is CAWSVLLNTEAFF. Using reference TRBV30 and TRBJ1-1 for the parts outside the CDR3, the full variable domain is SQTIHQWPATLVQPVGSPLSLECTVEGTSNPNLYWYRQAAGRGLQLLFYSVGIGQISSEVPQNLSASRPQDRQFILSSKKLLLSDSGFYLCAWSVLLNTEAFFGQGTRLTVV.

The chain uses TRBV14 and TRBJ2-1, with D possibly matching TRBD2 (5 bases). V was cut by 4 bases and J by 6 bases, with 13 bases left in between. The CDR3 sequence is 14 residues long. Germline values: CDR1 SGHDN, CDR2 FVKESK. CDR3 in amino acids: CASSPRLLTNEQFF. CDR3 coding DNA: TGTGCCAGCAGCCCACGACTACTTACCAATGAGCAGTTCTTC. The full variable domain, its missing parts supplied by reference TRBV14 and TRBJ2-1, is EAGVTQFPSHSVIEKGQTVTLRCDPISGHDNLYWYRRVMGKEIKFLLHFVKESKQDESGMPNNRFLAERTGGTYSTLKVQPAELEDSGVYFCASSPRLLTNEQFFGPGTRLTVL.

This clone was observed a single time. V gene TRBV29-1 combines with J gene TRBJ2-1; D is unresolved. The CDR3 sequence is 13 residues long. Germline V lookup: CDR1 SQVTM, CDR2 ANQGSEA. Trimming removed 0 bases from V and 4 bases from J, with 7 bases in between. The CDR3 nucleotides read TGCAGCGTTGAAGATTTGACTTACAATGAGCAGTTCTTC. It yields the protein CSVEDLTYNEQFF.

V is TRBV6-5 and J is TRBJ1-6; D possibly corresponds to TRBD1 (6 bases). The germline gives CDR1 MNHEY, CDR2 SVGAGI. V dropped 5 bases and J dropped 9 bases, with 17 bases sitting between them. This CDR3 is built from 15 residues. The CDR3 protein is CASSMGDILISPLHF. For the CDR3, the DNA is TGTGCCAGCAGTATGGGGGACATTTTGATTTCACCCCTCCACTTT.

V usage is TRBV10-3 and J usage is TRBJ2-1, with D unclear. The germline V gene encodes CDR1 ENHRY and CDR2 SYGVKD. The V and J ends lost 2 bases and 3 bases respectively, with 11 bases between them. This CDR3 region has 15 residues. The CDR3: CAISEDGQNYNEQFF. CDR3 bases: TGTGCCATCAGTGAGGATGGGCAGAACTACAATGAGCAGTTCTTC.

This chain links TRBV4-3 with TRBJ2-1; 7 nucleotides line up with TRBD1. Germline V CDR1 and CDR2: LGHNA, YSLEER. CDR3 length: 15 amino acids. With V trimmed by 4 bases and J by 6 bases, 9 bases remained unmatched. CDR3 sequence: CASSPRGPPGNEQFF. The CDR3 DNA reads as TGCGCCAGCAGCCCAAGGGGGCCTCCAGGCAATGAGCAGTTCTTC.

This clone appeared a few times. This chain links TRBV19 with TRBJ2-7, with 8 nucleotides matching TRBD1. CDR1 is LNHDA, CDR2 SQIVND, per germline (reference sequence). The CDR3 extends over 15 amino acids. The V segment lost 4 bases and the J segment 5 bases; nucleotides outside the gene matches: 10. CDR3 in amino acids: CASSNPGQGANEQYF. Here the CDR3 DNA reads TGTGCCAGTAGTAACCCAGGGCAGGGGGCTAACGAGCAGTACTTC. Filled out from reference TRBV19 and TRBJ2-7, the complete variable domain reads DGGITQSPKYLFRKEGQNVTLSCEQNLNHDAMYWYRQDPGQGLRLIYYSQIVNDFQKGDIAEGYSVSREKKESFPLTVTSAQKNPTAFYLCASSNPGQGANEQYFGPGTRLTVT.

The rearrangement links TRBV18 to TRBJ1-2; D is undetermined. The CDR3 has 14 amino acids. The germline V gene encodes CDR1 KGHSH and CDR2 LQKENI. The ends were cut back, 5 bases at V and 1 base at J, with 11 bases in the middle. The CDR3 reads CASSSESLNYGYTF. The CDR3 coding sequence is TGTGCCAGCTCATCGGAGTCCCTTAACTATGGCTACACCTTC.

V gene TRBV29-1 combines with J gene TRBJ2-2, with 8 bases aligning to TRBD2. CDR3 size: 13 residues. Losses at the gene ends were 4 bases for V and 4 bases for J; bases not matched to a gene: 2. From germline, CDR1 is SQVTM and CDR2 ANQGSEA. The CDR3 loop reads CSVGGLVTGELFF. CDR3 DNA sequence: TGCAGCGTTGGGGGACTAGTCACCGGGGAGCTGTTTTTT.

This chain connects TRBV30 to TRBJ1-4; weak D call: TRBD1 (5 bases). The V gene's germline CDR1 is GTSNPN and CDR2 SVGIG (reference sequence). V was clipped by 1 base and J by 7 bases, with 13 bases between them. This CDR3 comprises 14 residues. The CDR3 protein is CAWSEQAWGEKLFF. CDR3 bases: TGTGCCTGGAGTGAACAGGCCTGGGGTGAAAAACTGTTTTTT.

The chain employs TRBV18 and TRBJ2-3; 9 bases map to TRBD2. V gave up 3 bases and J gave up 6 bases; unmatched junction bases: 7. CDR3 length: 15 amino acids. CDR1 and CDR2 (germline): KGHSH, LQKENI. CDR3 coding DNA: TGTGCCAGCTCACCCGTAGCGGGAGCGGTGGATACGCAGTATTTT. Translating it yields CASSPVAGAVDTQYF.

The chain carries TRBV15 and TRBJ2-5, with a weak D call TRBD2 (5 bases). V dropped 2 bases and J dropped 5 bases, with 9 bases sitting between them. Germline values: CDR1 LNHNV, CDR2 YYDKDF (reference sequence). The CDR3 is made up of 13 amino acids. The CDR3 region has the DNA TGTGCCACCAGCAGACGGGCTAGCGAGACCCAGTACTTC. Encoded protein: CATSRRASETQYF.

J is TRBJ1-5 and V is TRBV19; 10 bases line up with TRBD1. The CDR3 is 15 residues long. The J segment lost 3 bases and the V segment lost 10 bases, leaving 9 bases of the junction unmatched. Germline CDR1 LNHDA, CDR2 SQIVND (reference sequence). CDR3 sequence (DNA): TGTGCCACCACCCCGGGACAGGGGTACAATCAGCCCCAGCATTTT. Translating gives CATTPGQGYNQPQHF.

The chain uses TRBV18 and TRBJ1-1; unclear D gene. CDR3 length: 12 amino acids. The V gene lost 4 bases and the J gene lost 2 bases, with 5 bases spanning the gap. Looked up from germline, CDR1 is KGHSH and CDR2 is LQKENI. In DNA, the CDR3 is TGTGCCAGCTCACGGGCTAACACTGAAGCTTTCTTT. It encodes CASSRANTEAFF.

The chain couples TRBV11-2 to TRBJ2-5, with 9 bases fitting TRBD2. The length of the CDR3 is 16 residues. V was pared by 1 base and J by 4 bases, with 7 bases of the junction left unmatched. Germline lookup yields CDR1 SGHAT and CDR2 FQNNGV. The CDR3 DNA reads as TGTGCCAGCAGCTTAGGGGGCGGGAGGGCCACAGAGACCCAGTACTTC. This sequence encodes CASSLGGGRATETQYF. The full variable domain, rest sourced from reference TRBV11-2 and TRBJ2-5, is EAGVAQSPRYKIIEKRQSVAFWCNPISGHATLYWYQQILGQGPKLLIQFQNNGVVDDSQLPKDRFSAERLKGVDSTLKIQPAKLEDSAVYLCASSLGGGRATETQYFGPGTRLLVL.

The genes are TRBV28 and TRBJ1-2; TRBD1 aligns across 9 bases. The CDR3 is made up of 16 amino acids. Germline V CDR1 and CDR2: MDHEN, SYDVKM. V shed 5 bases and J 0 bases; nucleotides not matched to a gene: 7. CDR3 loop: CASSIQGARANYGYTF. Here the CDR3 DNA reads TGTGCCAGCAGTATACAGGGGGCGCGGGCTAACTATGGCTACACCTTC.

The chain couples TRBV6-6 to TRBJ1-1, with TRBD1 as a possible D gene (6 bases). Trimming stripped 7 bases from V and 1 base from J, with 10 bases between. CDR3 length equals 13 residues. In germline, CDR1 is MNHNY, CDR2 SVGAGI (reference sequence). DNA of the CDR3: TGTGCCAGCATCAGGGGATCGAACACTGAAGCTTTCTTT. Protein sequence: CASIRGSNTEAFF.

This clone has just one count. The chain joins TRBV10-3 to TRBJ2-5; 7 bases align to TRBD2. Per germline, CDR1 ENHRY and CDR2 SYGVKD. The CDR3 has 15 amino acids. Trimming cost V 10 bases and J 1 base; bases outside gene matches: 12. The CDR3 is CATAAAAGSQETQYF. CDR3 DNA sequence: TGTGCCACCGCCGCAGCAGCGGGGAGCCAAGAGACCCAGTACTTC.

The rearrangement links TRBV29-1 to TRBJ2-7; D not certain. Trimming took off 4 bases at V and 3 bases at J, with 7 bases between the two ends. CDR1 is SQVTM, CDR2 ANQGSEA, per germline. The length of the CDR3 is 11 residues. The CDR3 bases are TGCAGCGTTGTTCTAGTCTACGAGCAGTACTTC. Translation: CSVVLVYEQYF.

This rearrangement joins TRBV5-1 to TRBJ2-7; TRBD2 aligns across 14 bases. Per the germline V gene, CDR1 is SGHRS and CDR2 is YFSETQ. Trimming took 4 bases from V and 6 from J; bases not matched to a gene: 9. The CDR3 contains 16 residues. The CDR3 protein is CASSAPLGTSGGEQYF. The CDR3 DNA is TGCGCCAGCAGCGCCCCCCTCGGGACTAGCGGGGGCGAGCAGTACTTC.

CDR3 amino acids: CASSQRAGYEQYF. The CDR3 bases are TGCGCCAGCAGCCAGCGCGCCGGCTACGAGCAGTACTTC. The chain employs TRBV4-3 and TRBJ2-7, with D hard to call. Trimming left V 3 bases short and J 3 bases short, with 9 bases between. The CDR3 covers 13 residues. Germline V gene sequence: CDR1 LGHNA, CDR2 YSLEER.

The V and J genes are TRBV9 and TRBJ2-3; D remains ambiguous. The CDR3 sequence is 13 residues long. Germline V gives CDR1 SGDLS, CDR2 YYNGEE. V lost 1 base and J 6 bases, leaving 9 bases between the germline ends. CDR3 sequence (DNA): TGTGCCAGCAGCGTATCCGCGTGGGATACGCAGTATTTT. Its protein is CASSVSAWDTQYF.

J is TRBJ2-7 and V is TRBV6-5; the match to TRBD1 covers 9 bases. V lost 6 bases, J lost 2 bases, and 5 bases stayed unmatched. There are 14 residues in the CDR3. The germline V gene has CDR1 MNHEY and CDR2 SVGAGI. Written as DNA, the CDR3 is TGTGCCAGCAGGGGGACAGGGAGGACCTACGAGCAGTACTTC. Translated: CASRGTGRTYEQYF.

The chain employs TRBV11-2 and TRBJ2-7, with D uncertain. The CDR3 consists of 14 residues. V lost 1 base to trimming and J lost 4 bases, with 11 bases between them. Looked up from germline, CDR1 is SGHAT and CDR2 is FQNNGV. CDR3 loop: CASSLGFTLYEQYF. CDR3 bases: TGTGCCAGCAGCTTAGGCTTTACCCTATACGAGCAGTACTTC.

This chain uses TRBV7-8 with TRBJ2-5, with a weak D call TRBD1 (5 bases). The CDR3 is 13 residues long. The V end lost 7 bases, the J end lost 2 bases, and 11 bases lay between the germline ends. Per the germline V gene, CDR1 is SGHVS and CDR2 is FQNEAQ. CDR3 in DNA: TGTGCCAGCAAGGTGGCAGGGCAAGAGACCCAGTACTTC. Translating gives CASKVAGQETQYF.

V gene TRBV25-1 combines with J gene TRBJ2-1; 10 bases line up with TRBD1. CDR1 and CDR2 from the germline V gene are MGHDK and SYGVNS. This CDR3 region has 15 residues. The V segment lost 4 bases and the J segment 9 bases; nucleotides outside the gene matches: 9. CDR3 DNA sequence: TGTGCCAGCAGTGCGGGACAGGGGTTGGTTTTTGAGCAGTTCTTC. The encoded protein is CASSAGQGLVFEQFF. The full variable domain, rest sourced from reference TRBV25-1 and TRBJ2-1, is EADIYQTPRYLVIGTGKKITLECSQTMGHDKMYWYQQDPGMELHLIHYSYGVNSTEKGDLSSESTVSRIRTEHFPLTLESARPSHTSQYLCASSAGQGLVFEQFFGPGTRLTVL.

The J gene is TRBJ2-7, the V gene TRBV7-2, with 8 positions matching TRBD2. Germline trimming cut 5 bases from V and 3 bases from J; bases unmatched to any gene: 9. From germline, CDR1 is SGHTA and CDR2 FQGNSA. This CDR3 spans 15 amino acids. The CDR3 DNA follows: TGTGCCAGCAGCACAATGGGACTAGATTTCTACGAGCAGTACTTC. As protein: CASSTMGLDFYEQYF.

The chain employs TRBV24-1 and TRBJ2-1, with a possible D match to TRBD2 (6 bases). This CDR3 comprises 18 residues. V lost 4 bases to trimming and J lost 3 bases, with 21 bases between them. Per the germline V gene, CDR1 is KGHDR and CDR2 is SFDVKD. For the CDR3, the DNA is TGTGCCACCAGTGACTCACTCCGGGGGAGCGATCTCTACAATGAGCAGTTCTTC. This encodes CATSDSLRGSDLYNEQFF.